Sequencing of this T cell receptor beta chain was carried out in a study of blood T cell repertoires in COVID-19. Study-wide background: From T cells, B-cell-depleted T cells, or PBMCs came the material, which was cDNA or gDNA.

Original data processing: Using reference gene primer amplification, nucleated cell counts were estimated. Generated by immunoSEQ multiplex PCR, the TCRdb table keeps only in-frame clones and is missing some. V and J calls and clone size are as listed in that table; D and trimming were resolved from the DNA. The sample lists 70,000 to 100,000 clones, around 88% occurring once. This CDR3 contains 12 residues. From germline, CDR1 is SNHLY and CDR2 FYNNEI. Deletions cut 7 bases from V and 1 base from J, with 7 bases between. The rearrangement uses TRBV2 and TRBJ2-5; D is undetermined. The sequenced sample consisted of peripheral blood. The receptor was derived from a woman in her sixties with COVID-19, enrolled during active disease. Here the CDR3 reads CASTRSQETQYF. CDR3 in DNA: TGTGCCAGCACTAGGAGCCAAGAGACCCAGTACTTC.